The rows below give T cell receptor beta chains drawn from one sample of a study of Ad26.COV2.S vaccination and SARS-CoV-2 variants. The protocol was immunoSEQ multiplex PCR, while the TCRdb copy is restricted to in-frame clones and leaves out a portion. This sample has a few hundred thousand clones, with about four fifths found just once. The sequencing here drew on peripheral blood, taken in a trial of Ad26.COV2.S vaccine versus placebo. The receptors stem from a person between 18 and 65 years old who received the Ad26.COV2.S COVID-19 vaccine or a placebo. The CDR3 runs from the conserved cysteine through the conserved F or W. A D gene is named only where the DNA matches it firmly. Size is stated for part of the rows, as once, few or many counts, or as a class when the clone is expanded.

TRBV18,.,.,TRBJ2-2,TGTGCCAGCTCACTTGTATTCCCGGGGGCCGGGGAGCTGTTTTTT,CASSLVFPGAGELFF
TRBV6-5,TRBD1,.,TRBJ1-2,TGTGCCAGCAAACTGGGGGGACAGCCTAACTATGGCTACACCTTC,CASKLGGQPNYGYTF
TRBV19,TRBD1,.,TRBJ1-2,TGTGCCAGTAGTGGGACAGGGAGTAACTATGGCTACACCTTC,CASSGTGSNYGYTF
TRBV3-1/TRBV3-2,.,few,TRBJ2-7,TGTGCCAGCAGCTGGCCCGGGCAAGAACAGTACTTC,CASSWPGQEQYF
TRBV19,.,.,TRBJ2-3,TGTGCCAGTAGTATAGGGGGGGTCCAAGATACGCAGTATTTT,CASSIGGVQDTQYF
TRBV18,.,.,TRBJ2-2,TGTGCCAGCTCCCCACCGGGGACGAACACCGGGGAGCTGTTTTTT,CASSPPGTNTGELFF
TRBV2,.,.,TRBJ2-1,TGTGCCAGCAGTACCGACAGAGCCTCCTACAATGAGCAGTTCTTC,CASSTDRASYNEQFF
TRBV25-1,.,.,TRBJ1-1,TGTGCCAGCAGTACACCCCTCGAAGCTTTCTTT,CASSTPLEAFF
TRBV10-3,.,.,TRBJ1-2,TGTGCCGTCAGCGTGGGGGGGAACTATGGCTACACCTTC,CAVSVGGNYGYTF
TRBV30,.,.,TRBJ1-5,TGTGCCTGGAGTGTACGGGGAGATCAGCCCCAGCATTTT,CAWSVRGDQPQHF
TRBV13,TRBD1,.,TRBJ1-3,TGTGCCAGCAGCTCTCCCCGGGACAGACTTCTCTCTGGAAACACCATATATTTT,CASSSPRDRLLSGNTIYF
TRBV18,TRBD2,.,TRBJ2-2,TGTGCCAGCTCACCGACTAGCGGGAGTATCGGGGAGCTGTTTTTT,CASSPTSGSIGELFF
TRBV13,TRBD1,.,TRBJ1-2,TGTGCCAGCAGCGCCCGGGACAGGGGCTATGGCTACACCTTC,CASSARDRGYGYTF
TRBV11-1,.,.,TRBJ1-2,TGTGCCAGCAGCTTTTTATGGGTCCCCTTCTATGGCTACACCTTC,CASSFLWVPFYGYTF
TRBV6-6,TRBD1,.,TRBJ1-1,TGTGCCAGCAGTTCGCGGACAGGGATTGACACTGAAGCTTTCTTT,CASSSRTGIDTEAFF
TRBV12-3/TRBV12-4,.,.,TRBJ1-1,TGTGCCAGCAGCCAGGGGACTGAAGCTTTCTTT,CASSQGTEAFF
TRBV7-9,.,once,TRBJ2-1,TGTGCCTCCCAGTCGGACAGACTAAAAGTCGAGCAGTTCTTC,CASQSDRLKVEQFF
TRBV7-2,TRBD1,once,TRBJ1-1,TGTGCCAGCAGTTATACAGGGGCCGGGGATGGAGCTTTCTTT,CASSYTGAGDGAFF
TRBV3-1/TRBV3-2,TRBD2,once,TRBJ2-3,TGTGCCAGCAGCCAAAGATCGGGGAGGGGCACAGATACGCAGTATTTT,CASSQRSGRGTDTQYF
TRBV7-9,.,.,TRBJ1-1,TGTGCCAGCAGCTTAGTGTGGCAGAGGCTCACTGAAGCTTTCTTT,CASSLVWQRLTEAFF
TRBV27,.,.,TRBJ1-1,TGTGCCAGCAGTTCGCTGAAGAGACTAGGTGCTGAAGCTTTCTTT,CASSSLKRLGAEAFF
TRBV18,.,.,TRBJ2-2,TGTGCCAGCTCACCCTCAGGCGTCTTCACCGGGGAGCTGTTTTTT,CASSPSGVFTGELFF
TRBV7-9,.,.,TRBJ2-7,TGTGCCAGCAGCTCGAGGGACTACGAGCAGTACTTC,CASSSRDYEQYF
TRBV4-2,.,.,TRBJ2-7,TGTGCCAGCAGCCAATGGTCAGGGCCAAGCTCCTACGAGCAGTACTTC,CASSQWSGPSSYEQYF
TRBV2,.,.,TRBJ2-1,TGTGCCAGCAGTGATGCCCTCCCCCGAGACTACAATGAGCAGTTCTTC,CASSDALPRDYNEQFF
TRBV6-5,.,few,TRBJ1-6,TGTGCCAGCAGGGGGATCAACTCACCCCTCCACTTT,CASRGINSPLHF
TRBV1,.,.,TRBJ2-7,TGCACCAGCAGCCAAGGTTTGTACGAGCAGTACTTC,CTSSQGLYEQYF
TRBV3-1/TRBV3-2,TRBD2,.,TRBJ2-7,TGTGCCAGCAGCCAAGGGCTAGCGGGGGACTACGAGCAGTACTTC,CASSQGLAGDYEQYF
TRBV5-6,.,.,TRBJ2-1,TGTGCCAGCAGCTTGCGGGACTCCTACAATGAGCAGTTCTTC,CASSLRDSYNEQFF
TRBV5-3,.,.,TRBJ2-7,TGTGCCAGAAGCCCGGCCTACGAGCAGTACTTC,CARSPAYEQYF
TRBV3-1/TRBV3-2,TRBD2,.,TRBJ2-2,TGTGCCAGCAGGGTTCTAGCGGGAGGGGCCAACACCGGGGAGCTGTTTTTT,CASRVLAGGANTGELFF
TRBV7-9,TRBD2,.,TRBJ2-3,TGTGCCAGCAGCCTCGGACTAGCGGGAGGCCCAGATACGCAGTATTTT,CASSLGLAGGPDTQYF
TRBV28,TRBD2,.,TRBJ2-1,TGTGCCAGCAGTGGCCTAGCGGGAGGGCCGCATGAGCAGTTCTTC,CASSGLAGGPHEQFF
TRBV5-4,.,.,TRBJ2-5,TGTGCCAGCAGCTTGGGGGCACTCCAAGAGACCCAGTACTTC,CASSLGALQETQYF
TRBV4-1,.,.,TRBJ2-4,TGCGCCAGCAGCCAAGGCTCGGGACGGGGAAACATTCAGTACTTC,CASSQGSGRGNIQYF